The 4 T cell receptor beta chains given below trace back to one sample, sequenced in a study of human T cells and chemical hapten exposure. The sample's time point: patch test 3, about 24 weeks after DPC sensitization. Specified treatment: therapeutic diphenylcyclopropenone sensitization with weekly scalp DPC. MiXCR was run by TCRdb on the RACE reads, yielding one entry per CDR3 protein. The table has some 60,000 distinct CDR3 sequences, approximately 13% seen once. Sequencing was performed on whole blood, taken in connection with sensitization to the hapten diphenylcyclopropenone (DPC). The receptors were sampled from a young man with alopecia areata. Some clones in this sample may be carry-over from other donors' samples.

The chain links TRBV7-8 to TRBJ2-1; D is uncertain. There are 13 residues in the CDR3. Trimming removed 1 base at V and 10 bases at J, with 11 bases between. The germline CDR1 and CDR2 sequences are SGHVS and FQNEAQ. The DNA for the CDR3 is TGTGCCAGCAGCTTAGAAGTTACGGGCGAGCAGTTCTTC. It translates to CASSLEVTGEQFF.

This clonotype has only a few counts. The rearrangement uses TRBV3-1 and TRBJ1-1; possibly TRBD1 for D (6 bases). The CDR3 spans 14 residues. Deletions cut 5 bases from V and 0 bases from J, with 10 bases between. CDR1 is LGHDT and CDR2 is YNNKEL in the germline V gene (reference sequence). CDR3 protein: CASSWTDLNTEAFF. The CDR3 DNA is TGTGCCAGCAGCTGGACAGACCTGAACACTGAAGCTTTCTTT.

This clonotype was observed many times. This chain joins TRBV4-1 and TRBJ2-4; no definite D call. Trimming removed 11 bases at V and 1 base at J, with 12 bases between. This CDR3 contains 13 residues. CDR1 and CDR2 from the germline V gene are MGHRA and YSYEKL. CDR3 protein: CASQSSAKNIQYF. The CDR3 DNA reads TGCGCCTCACAATCTTCGGCCAAAAACATTCAGTACTTC.

Points on this clonotype: With a much larger clone just one base away, this may be a read error. The J gene is TRBJ1-1, the V gene TRBV5-6; D unclear. Germline V gene sequence: CDR1 SGHDT, CDR2 YYEEEE. The V end was cut by 3 bases, the J end by 3 bases, with 15 bases between. This CDR3 is 15 amino acids long. CDR3 amino acids: CASSSTVIPDTEAFF. The CDR3 region has the DNA TGTGCCAGCAGCTCAACCGTCATTCCGGACACTGAAGCTTTCTTT.